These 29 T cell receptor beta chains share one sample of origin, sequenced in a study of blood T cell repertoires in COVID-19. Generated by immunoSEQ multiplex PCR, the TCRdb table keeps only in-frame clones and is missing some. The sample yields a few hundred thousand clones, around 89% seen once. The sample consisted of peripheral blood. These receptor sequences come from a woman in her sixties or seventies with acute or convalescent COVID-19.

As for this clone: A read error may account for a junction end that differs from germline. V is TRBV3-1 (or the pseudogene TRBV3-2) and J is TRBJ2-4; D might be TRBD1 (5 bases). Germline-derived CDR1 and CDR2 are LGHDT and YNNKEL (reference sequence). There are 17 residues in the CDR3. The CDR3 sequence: CASSEDRLQKAKNIQYF. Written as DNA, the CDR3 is TGTGCCAGCAGCGAAGACAGACTCCAGAAGGCCAAAAACATTCAGTACTTC.

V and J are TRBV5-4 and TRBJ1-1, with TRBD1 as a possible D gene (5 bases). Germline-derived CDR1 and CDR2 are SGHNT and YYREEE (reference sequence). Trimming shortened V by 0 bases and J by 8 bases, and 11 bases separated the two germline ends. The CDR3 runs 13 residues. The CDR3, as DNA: TGTGCCAGCAGCTTGGGGGTCGGGGGGGAAGCTTTCTTT. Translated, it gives CASSLGVGGEAFF.

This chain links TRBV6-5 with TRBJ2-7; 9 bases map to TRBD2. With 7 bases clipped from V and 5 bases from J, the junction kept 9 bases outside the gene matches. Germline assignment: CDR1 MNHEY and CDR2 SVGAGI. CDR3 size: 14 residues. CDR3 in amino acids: CASKPGIAGDEQYF. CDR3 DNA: TGTGCCAGCAAACCAGGGATAGCGGGAGACGAGCAGTACTTC.

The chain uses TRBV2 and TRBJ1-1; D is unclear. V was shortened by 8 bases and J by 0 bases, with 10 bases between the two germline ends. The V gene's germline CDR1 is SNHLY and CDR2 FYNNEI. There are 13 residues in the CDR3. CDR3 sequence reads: CASWQTLNTEAFF. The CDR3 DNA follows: TGTGCCAGCTGGCAGACATTGAACACTGAAGCTTTCTTT. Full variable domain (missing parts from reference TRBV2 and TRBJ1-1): EPEVTQTPSHQVTQMGQEVILRCVPISNHLYFYWYRQILGQKVEFLVSFYNNEISEKSEIFDDQFSVERPDGSNFTLKIRSTKLEDSAMYFCASWQTLNTEAFFGQGTRLTVV.

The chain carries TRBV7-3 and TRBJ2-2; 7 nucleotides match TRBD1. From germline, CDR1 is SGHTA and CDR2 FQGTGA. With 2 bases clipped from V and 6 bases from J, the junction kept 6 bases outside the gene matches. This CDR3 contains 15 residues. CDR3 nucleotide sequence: TGTGCCAGCAGCTTAGGAGACAGGGCGTCCGGGGAGCTGTTTTTT. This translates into CASSLGDRASGELFF.

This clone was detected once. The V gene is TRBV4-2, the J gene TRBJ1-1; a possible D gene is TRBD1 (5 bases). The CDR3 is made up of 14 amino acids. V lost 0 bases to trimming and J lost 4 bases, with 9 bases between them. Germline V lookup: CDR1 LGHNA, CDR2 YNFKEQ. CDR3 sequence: CASSQEGGTTEAFF. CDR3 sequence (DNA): TGTGCCAGCAGCCAAGAGGGGGGGACCACTGAAGCTTTCTTT.

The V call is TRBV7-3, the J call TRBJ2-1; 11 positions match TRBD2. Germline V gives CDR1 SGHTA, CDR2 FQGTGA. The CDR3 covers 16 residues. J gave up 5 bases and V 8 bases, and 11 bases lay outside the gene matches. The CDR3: CASHPTPGLADNEQFF. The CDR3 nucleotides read TGTGCCAGCCACCCAACGCCGGGACTAGCGGACAATGAGCAGTTCTTC.

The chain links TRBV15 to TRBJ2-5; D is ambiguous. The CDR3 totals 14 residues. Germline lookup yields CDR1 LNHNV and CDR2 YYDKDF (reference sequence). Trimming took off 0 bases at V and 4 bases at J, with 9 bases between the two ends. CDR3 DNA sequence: TGTGCCACCAGCAGAGACCACCCGGGAGAGACCCAGTACTTC. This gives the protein CATSRDHPGETQYF.

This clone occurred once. The DNA for the CDR3 is TGTGCCAGTAGTCTACCAGCGGGAGGGGAATATGAGCAGTTCTTC. Amino acid sequence: CASSLPAGGEYEQFF. The V and J genes are TRBV19 and TRBJ2-1, with 10 positions matching TRBD2. The V segment lost 5 bases and the J segment 8 bases; nucleotides outside the gene matches: 9. The CDR3 is made up of 15 amino acids. CDR1 and CDR2 from the germline V gene are LNHDA and SQIVND (reference sequence). The full variable domain, in which reference TRBV19 and TRBJ2-1 provide the parts outside the CDR3, is DGGITQSPKYLFRKEGQNVTLSCEQNLNHDAMYWYRQDPGQGLRLIYYSQIVNDFQKGDIAEGYSVSREKKESFPLTVTSAQKNPTAFYLCASSLPAGGEYEQFFGPGTRLTVL.

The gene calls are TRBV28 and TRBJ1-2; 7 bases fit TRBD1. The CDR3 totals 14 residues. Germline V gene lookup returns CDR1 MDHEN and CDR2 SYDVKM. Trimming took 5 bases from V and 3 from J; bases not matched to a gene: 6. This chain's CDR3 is CASSNTGTDYGYTF. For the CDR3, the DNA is TGTGCCAGCAGTAACACCGGGACAGACTATGGCTACACCTTC.

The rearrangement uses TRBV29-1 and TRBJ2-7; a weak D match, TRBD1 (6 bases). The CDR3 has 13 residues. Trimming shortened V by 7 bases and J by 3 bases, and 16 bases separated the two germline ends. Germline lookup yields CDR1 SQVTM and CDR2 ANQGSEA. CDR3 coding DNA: TGCAGCGCCCGACGGGACACGAACTACGAGCAGTACTTC. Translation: CSARRDTNYEQYF.

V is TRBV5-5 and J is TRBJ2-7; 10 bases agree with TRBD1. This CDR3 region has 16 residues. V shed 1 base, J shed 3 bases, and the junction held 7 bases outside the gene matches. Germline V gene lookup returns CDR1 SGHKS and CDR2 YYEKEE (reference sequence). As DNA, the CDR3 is TGTGCCAGCAGCTTGATTCCGGACAGGGGGAACTACGAGCAGTACTTC. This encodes CASSLIPDRGNYEQYF.

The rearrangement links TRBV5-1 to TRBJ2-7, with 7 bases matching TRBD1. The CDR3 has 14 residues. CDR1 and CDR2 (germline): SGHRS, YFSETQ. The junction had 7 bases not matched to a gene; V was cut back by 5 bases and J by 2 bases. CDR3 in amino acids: CASSSEQGTYEQYF. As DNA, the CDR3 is TGCGCCAGCAGTTCCGAACAGGGGACCTACGAGCAGTACTTC.

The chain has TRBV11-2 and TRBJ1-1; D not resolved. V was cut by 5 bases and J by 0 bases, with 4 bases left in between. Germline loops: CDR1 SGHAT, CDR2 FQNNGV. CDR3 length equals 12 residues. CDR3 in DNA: TGTGCCAGCAGCCCCATGAACACTGAAGCTTTCTTT. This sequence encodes CASSPMNTEAFF.

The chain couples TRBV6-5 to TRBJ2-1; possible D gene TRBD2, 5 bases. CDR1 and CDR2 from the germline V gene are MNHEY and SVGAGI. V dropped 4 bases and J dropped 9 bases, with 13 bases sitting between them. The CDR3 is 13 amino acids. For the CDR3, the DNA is TGTGCCAGCAGTTTCGCCACTAGTAGTGAGCAGTTCTTC. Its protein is CASSFATSSEQFF.

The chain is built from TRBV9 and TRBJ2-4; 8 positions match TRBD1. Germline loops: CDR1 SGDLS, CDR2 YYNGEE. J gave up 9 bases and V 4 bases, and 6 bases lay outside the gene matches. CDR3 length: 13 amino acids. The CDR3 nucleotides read TGTGCCAGCAGCCAAGGACAGGGTATCATTCAGTACTTC. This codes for CASSQGQGIIQYF.

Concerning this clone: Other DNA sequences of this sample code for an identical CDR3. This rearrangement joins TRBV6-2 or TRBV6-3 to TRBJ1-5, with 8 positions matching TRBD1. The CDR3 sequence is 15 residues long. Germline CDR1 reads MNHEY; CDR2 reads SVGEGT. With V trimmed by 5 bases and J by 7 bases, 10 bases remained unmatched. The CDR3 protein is CASSPTDRVDQPQHF. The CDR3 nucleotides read TGTGCCAGCAGTCCCACGGACAGGGTGGACCAGCCCCAGCATTTT.

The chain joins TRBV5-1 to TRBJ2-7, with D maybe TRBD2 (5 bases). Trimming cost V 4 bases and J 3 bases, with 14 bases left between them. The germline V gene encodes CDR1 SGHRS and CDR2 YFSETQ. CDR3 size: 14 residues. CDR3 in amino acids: CASSPRRERYEQYF. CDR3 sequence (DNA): TGCGCCAGCAGCCCCCGAAGGGAGCGCTACGAGCAGTACTTC.

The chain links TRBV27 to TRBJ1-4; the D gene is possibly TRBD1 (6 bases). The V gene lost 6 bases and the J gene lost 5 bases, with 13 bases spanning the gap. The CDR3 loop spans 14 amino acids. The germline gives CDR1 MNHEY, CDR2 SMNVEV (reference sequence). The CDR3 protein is CASSVGGANEKLFF. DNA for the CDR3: TGTGCCAGCAGCGTCGGGGGGGCAAATGAAAAACTGTTTTTT.

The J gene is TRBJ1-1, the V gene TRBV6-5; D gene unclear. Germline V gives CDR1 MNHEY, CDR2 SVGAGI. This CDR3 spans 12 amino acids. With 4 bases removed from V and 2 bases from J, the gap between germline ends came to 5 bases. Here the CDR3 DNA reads TGTGCCAGCAGTTCCACAAACACTGAAGCTTTCTTT. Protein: CASSSTNTEAFF.

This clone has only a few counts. In DNA, the CDR3 is TGTGCCACCATGCGGGACAGGCAATCTGGAAACACCATATATTTT. As protein: CATMRDRQSGNTIYF. This chain links TRBV15 with TRBJ1-3; 8 nucleotides align to TRBD1. V shed 7 bases and J 1 base; nucleotides not matched to a gene: 6. This CDR3 has 15 residues. Germline assignment: CDR1 LNHNV and CDR2 YYDKDF (reference sequence).

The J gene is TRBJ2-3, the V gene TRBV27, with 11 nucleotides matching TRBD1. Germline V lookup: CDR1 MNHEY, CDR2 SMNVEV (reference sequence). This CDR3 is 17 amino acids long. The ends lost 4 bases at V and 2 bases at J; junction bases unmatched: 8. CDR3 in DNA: TGTGCCAGCAGTTGGGACAGGGGGATCCCACTCACAGATACGCAGTATTTT. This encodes CASSWDRGIPLTDTQYF.

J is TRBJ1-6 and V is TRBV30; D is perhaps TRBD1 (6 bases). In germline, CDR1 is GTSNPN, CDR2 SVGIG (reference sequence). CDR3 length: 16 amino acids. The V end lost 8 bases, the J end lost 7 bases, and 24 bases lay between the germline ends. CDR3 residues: CAATTDSPLVNSPLHF. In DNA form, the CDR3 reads TGTGCCGCAACTACGGACAGTCCTCTAGTCAATTCACCCCTCCACTTT.

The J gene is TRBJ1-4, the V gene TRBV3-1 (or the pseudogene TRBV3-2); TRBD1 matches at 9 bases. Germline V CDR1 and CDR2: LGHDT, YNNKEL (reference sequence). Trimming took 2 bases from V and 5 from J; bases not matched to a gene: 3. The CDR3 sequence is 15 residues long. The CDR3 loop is CASSQTGTGNEKLFF. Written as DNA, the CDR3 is TGTGCCAGCAGCCAAACAGGGACAGGGAATGAAAAACTGTTTTTT.

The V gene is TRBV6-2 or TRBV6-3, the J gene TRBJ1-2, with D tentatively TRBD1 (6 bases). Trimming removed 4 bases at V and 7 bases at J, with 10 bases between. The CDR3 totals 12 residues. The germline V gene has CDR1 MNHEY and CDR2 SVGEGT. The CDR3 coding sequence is TGTGCCAGCAGTTTCAGGGGTAGTGGCTACACCTTC. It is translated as CASSFRGSGYTF.

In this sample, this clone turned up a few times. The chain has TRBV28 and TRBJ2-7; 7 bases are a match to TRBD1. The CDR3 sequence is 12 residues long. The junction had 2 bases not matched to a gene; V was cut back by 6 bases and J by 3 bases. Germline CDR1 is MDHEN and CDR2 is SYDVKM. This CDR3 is CASRRDSYEQYF. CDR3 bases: TGTGCCAGCAGACGGGACAGCTACGAGCAGTACTTC.

The chain's CDR3 is CATSRSGTGGNQPQHF. CDR3 nucleotides: TGTGCCACCAGCAGATCGGGGACAGGAGGAAATCAGCCCCAGCATTTT. The rearrangement joins TRBV24-1 to TRBJ1-5, with TRBD1 matching 8 bases. The V gene's germline CDR1 is KGHDR and CDR2 SFDVKD. Losses at the gene ends were 7 bases for V and 4 bases for J; bases not matched to a gene: 11. The CDR3 is 16 residues long.

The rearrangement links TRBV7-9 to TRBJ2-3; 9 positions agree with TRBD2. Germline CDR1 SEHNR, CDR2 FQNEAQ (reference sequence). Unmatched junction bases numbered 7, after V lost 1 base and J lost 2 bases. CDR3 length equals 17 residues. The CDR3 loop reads CASSLGGAGGSTDTQYF. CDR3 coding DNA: TGTGCCAGCAGCTTAGGTGGAGCGGGGGGTTCCACAGATACGCAGTATTTT.

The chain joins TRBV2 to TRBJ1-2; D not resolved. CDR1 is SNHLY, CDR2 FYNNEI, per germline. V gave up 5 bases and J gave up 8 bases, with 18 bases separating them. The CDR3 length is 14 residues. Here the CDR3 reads CASSLTTRDFGYTF. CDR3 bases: TGTGCCAGCAGTTTGACTACGAGGGATTTCGGCTACACCTTC.